This is a list of T cell receptor beta chains from one sample in a study of T cells in Graves' hyperthyroidism and ophthalmopathy. MiXCR, run by TCRdb on the multiplex PCR reads, gives a single entry per CDR3 protein. The sample shows hundreds of thousands of distinct CDR3 sequences, around 17% of them seen only once. Sample: blood. Receptors originate from a woman aged 18-29 years with Graves' ophthalmopathy. The CDR3 runs from the conserved cysteine through the conserved F or W. Fields, in order: CDR3 protein, V gene, J gene.

CDR3aa: CSAMQGPNEQFF; v_gene: TRBV20-1; j_gene: TRBJ2-1
CDR3aa: CASSLEWQGDSNQPQHF; v_gene: TRBV5-6; j_gene: TRBJ1-5
CDR3aa: CATSSYTGVRYNGQFF; v_gene: TRBV15; j_gene: TRBJ2-1
CDR3aa: CASDRGGTEAFF; v_gene: TRBV30; j_gene: TRBJ1-1
CDR3aa: CAIQRDTSYEQYF; v_gene: TRBV10-3; j_gene: TRBJ2-7
CDR3aa: CASSPRGRANVLTF; v_gene: TRBV3-1; j_gene: TRBJ2-6
CDR3aa: CASSQDPGHSNQPQHF; v_gene: TRBV4-1; j_gene: TRBJ1-5
CDR3aa: CASTENYNEQFF; v_gene: TRBV11-2; j_gene: TRBJ2-1
CDR3aa: CSVVAGGETQYF; v_gene: TRBV29-1; j_gene: TRBJ2-5
CDR3aa: CASSFRGELFF; v_gene: TRBV7-8; j_gene: TRBJ2-2
CDR3aa: CASSLSGRNSYNEQFF; v_gene: TRBV12-3/TRBV12-4; j_gene: TRBJ2-1
CDR3aa: CSARDRRGSGNTIYF; v_gene: TRBV20-1; j_gene: TRBJ1-3
CDR3aa: CASSQALRDRDRPEQFF; v_gene: TRBV14; j_gene: TRBJ2-1
CDR3aa: CASSLLPAATTHLTNYGYTF; v_gene: TRBV6-1; j_gene: TRBJ1-2
CDR3aa: CAISEPWSRGAKAGELFF; v_gene: TRBV10-3; j_gene: TRBJ2-2
CDR3aa: CAISDFGGGVTDTQYF; v_gene: TRBV10-3; j_gene: TRBJ2-3
CDR3aa: CASSLLDSNQPQHF; v_gene: TRBV5-5; j_gene: TRBJ1-5
CDR3aa: CASSFTNEQYF; v_gene: TRBV6-2/TRBV6-3; j_gene: TRBJ2-7
CDR3aa: CASSLGPRTTYEQYF; v_gene: TRBV7-2; j_gene: TRBJ2-7
CDR3aa: CASSFRRGDTIYF; v_gene: TRBV27; j_gene: TRBJ1-3
CDR3aa: CASSQEHLAVTSTDTQYF; v_gene: TRBV11-3; j_gene: TRBJ2-3
CDR3aa: CASSFRATGDGYTF; v_gene: TRBV11-2; j_gene: TRBJ1-2
CDR3aa: CASSTLTSSGDTEAFF; v_gene: TRBV19; j_gene: TRBJ1-1
CDR3aa: CSAPYGYTF; v_gene: TRBV20-1; j_gene: TRBJ1-2
CDR3aa: CASSLLPPRGHVSSYNSPLHF; v_gene: TRBV11-2; j_gene: TRBJ1-6
CDR3aa: CSVCLIGTSGGQETKYF; v_gene: TRBV29-1; j_gene: TRBJ2-5
CDR3aa: CASSQRQGNDGYTF; v_gene: TRBV4-1; j_gene: TRBJ1-2
CDR3aa: CSAPRLAATYNEQFF; v_gene: TRBV20-1; j_gene: TRBJ2-1
CDR3aa: CASSLASGFYEQYF; v_gene: TRBV28; j_gene: TRBJ2-7
CDR3aa: CASSLVPAGGYEKLFF; v_gene: TRBV12-3/TRBV12-4; j_gene: TRBJ1-4
CDR3aa: CASSLGAGLMEGYTF; v_gene: TRBV7-9; j_gene: TRBJ1-2
CDR3aa: CASSLISWQEETQYF; v_gene: TRBV7-9; j_gene: TRBJ2-5
CDR3aa: CASSPTGSAGELFF; v_gene: TRBV7-2; j_gene: TRBJ2-2
CDR3aa: CASSRGLDEQYF; v_gene: TRBV13; j_gene: TRBJ2-7
CDR3aa: CASSVAGEMETQYF; v_gene: TRBV6-1; j_gene: TRBJ2-5
CDR3aa: CASSLSAGASYEQYF; v_gene: TRBV6-1; j_gene: TRBJ2-7
CDR3aa: CASSYRGRETQYF; v_gene: TRBV6-5; j_gene: TRBJ2-5
CDR3aa: CASSSGVGYEQYF; v_gene: TRBV7-9; j_gene: TRBJ2-7
CDR3aa: CASRTGLAGVHNEQFF; v_gene: TRBV12-3/TRBV12-4; j_gene: TRBJ2-1
CDR3aa: CASSLYGQGAYGYTF; v_gene: TRBV5-1; j_gene: TRBJ1-2
CDR3aa: CASSPRTSGALYTQYF; v_gene: TRBV9; j_gene: TRBJ2-3
CDR3aa: CASSVTSGGAAGELFF; v_gene: TRBV3-1; j_gene: TRBJ2-2
CDR3aa: CASSLIGSTYEQYF; v_gene: TRBV7-2; j_gene: TRBJ2-7
CDR3aa: CARPTQTSPVLNEQFF; v_gene: TRBV28; j_gene: TRBJ2-1